This T cell receptor (beta chain) was sequenced during a study of post-analysis software for immune sequencing data (dated by TCRdb to between 2014 and 2017). Background on the whole study: Disease courses on record covered relapsing-remitting, secondary progressive and progressive-relapsing multiple sclerosis, though some patients had no subtype annotation. The multiple sclerosis patient repertoires were compared with 11 previously published healthy control repertoires from donors aged about 6 to 26 years. A subset of samples was prepared in parallel using single-end sample barcoding, then pooled and co-amplified after Illumina adapter ligation.

CDR1 and CDR2, looked up from the germline V gene, are SGHTA and FQGNSA. The V end gives up 5 bases and the J end 4 bases, leaving 7 bases in the junction not matched to a gene. The CDR3 holds 14 amino acids from the cysteine to the phenylalanine. Just the 42-base CDR3 DNA is kept, in frame starting at base 1. Library construction relied on PCR. Sequencing was carried out with an Illumina HiSeq 2500. To reduce PCR and sequencing biases, unique molecular identifiers were incorporated into the TCR beta cDNA libraries. Per 1 to 10 million input T cells, some 500,000 cDNA molecules were obtained, such that each molecule approximated one T cell. The patient libraries were prepared and sequenced with the same protocol used for the earlier healthy control dataset. Within a given batch, samples were prepared together, multiplexed and sequenced on the same HiSeq lane. The original pipeline was this. MIGEC handled the raw barcoded reads, throwing out single-read molecular identifier groups before consensus assembly and CDR3 extraction. Clonotype tables were post-analysed with VDJtools, and diversity was normalized by down-sampling all datasets to the smallest sample size. In repertoire overlap clustering, CDR3 amino acid sequences, but not nucleotide sequences, were matched to correct batch-related cross-sample contamination. TCRdb redid the processing of the public reads, applying fastp at Q25 and MiXCR, and retained in-frame beta chains. One record per CDR3 amino acid sequence lists the most common genes and DNA. The V and J calls, along with clone size, are taken from TCRdb and not from the paper's own processing. For this sample the table gives around 710,000 distinct CDR3 sequences, of which around 42% were detected only once. The ten top clones hold roughly 4.4% of the sample.

Concerning this clonotype: Its target antigen remains unknown. No per-base quality is available; no much larger clone lies one base away.

The full study reports these points: Patients showed significantly higher frequencies than controls for about five TRBV segments, among them TRBV5-6, TRBV5-1 and TRBV20-1. Direct clustering with F measure revealed strong co-clustering of samples prepared in the same batch, which led to a batch-effect correction. Multiple sclerosis patients had significantly lower normalized Chao1 diversity than controls, a result that suggests substantial peripheral T-cell clonal expansion. The control group was slightly older than the multiple sclerosis patient group.

To demonstrate the VDJtools post-analysis software, TCR beta repertoires were profiled from the peripheral blood of roughly 12 young patients with multiple sclerosis. Multiple sclerosis patients were children and adolescents aged 6 to 15 years. The receptor was derived from a girl between 10 and 17 years old with multiple sclerosis. Recombination joined TRBV7-2 with TRBJ2-7; TRBD1 lines up with 8 middle nucleotides. Sequenced: blood. This receptor has the CDR3 CASSTDRGSYEQYF. In nucleotides, the sequence is TGTGCCAGCAGCACCGACAGGGGATCGTACGAGCAGTACTTC.